The subject of this entry is one T cell receptor (beta chain). A junction boundary mismatches the germline segment, possibly from a read error. This sample stems from a study of tumor-infiltrating lymphocytes in primary liver carcinoma. This CDR3 comprises 16 residues. Per the germline V gene, CDR1 is KGHDR and CDR2 is SFDVKD. From around 530 ng of total RNA, TCR beta-specific cDNA was reverse-transcribed using a constant-region primer. Generation of the TCR beta libraries relied on three nested multiplex PCR rounds using slightly modified ARM-PCR. Both of the initial two PCR rounds ran for around 10 cycles and employed TRBV1-TRBV30 forward primers alongside a C-beta reverse primer. A single record per CDR3 protein comes from TCRdb applying MiXCR to the multiplex PCR reads. The table records approximately 300,000 distinct CDR3 sequences, approximately 65% of them present only once. Researchers drew blood RNA from unsorted whole blood and extracted germline DNA as well.

This TCR was sampled from a man aged 40-55 years with primary liver carcinoma and hepatitis B virus infection. The chain joins TRBV24-1 to TRBJ2-1; the match to TRBD1 covers 9 bases. Input material: peripheral blood. In DNA form, the CDR3 reads TGTGCCACTAGTGACCTCGACAGGGGGTCCTACAATGAGCAGTTCTTC. Translation gives CATSDLDRGSYNEQFF.